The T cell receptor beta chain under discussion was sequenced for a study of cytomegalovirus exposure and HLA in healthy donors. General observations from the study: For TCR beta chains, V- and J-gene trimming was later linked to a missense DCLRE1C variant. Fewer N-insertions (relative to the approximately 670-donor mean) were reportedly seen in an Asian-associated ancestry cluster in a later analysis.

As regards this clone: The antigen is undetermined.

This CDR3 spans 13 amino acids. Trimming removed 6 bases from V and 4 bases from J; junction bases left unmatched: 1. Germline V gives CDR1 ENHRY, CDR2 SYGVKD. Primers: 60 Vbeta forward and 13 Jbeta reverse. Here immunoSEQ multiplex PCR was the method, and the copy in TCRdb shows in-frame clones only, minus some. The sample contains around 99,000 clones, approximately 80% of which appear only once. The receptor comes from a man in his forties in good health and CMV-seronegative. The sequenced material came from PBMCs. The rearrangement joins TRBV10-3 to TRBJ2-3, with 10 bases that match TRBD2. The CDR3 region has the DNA TGTGCCATCAGAGCGGGAGGGCCAGATACGCAGTATTTT. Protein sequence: CAIRAGGPDTQYF.